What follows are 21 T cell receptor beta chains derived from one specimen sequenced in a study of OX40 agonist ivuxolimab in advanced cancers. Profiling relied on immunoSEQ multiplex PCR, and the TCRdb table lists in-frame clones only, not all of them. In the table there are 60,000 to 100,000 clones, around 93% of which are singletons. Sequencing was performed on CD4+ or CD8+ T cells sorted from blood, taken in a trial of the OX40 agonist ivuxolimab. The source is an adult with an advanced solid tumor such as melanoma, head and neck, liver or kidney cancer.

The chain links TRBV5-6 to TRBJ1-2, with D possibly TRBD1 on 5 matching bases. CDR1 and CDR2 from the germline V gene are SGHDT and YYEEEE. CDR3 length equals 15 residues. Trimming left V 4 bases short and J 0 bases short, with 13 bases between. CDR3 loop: CASSPGGTPNYGYTF. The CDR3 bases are TGTGCCAGCAGCCCCGGCGGGACCCCTAACTATGGCTACACCTTC. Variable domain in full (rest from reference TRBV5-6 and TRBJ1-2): DAGVTQSPTHLIKTRGQQVTLRCSPKSGHDTVSWYQQALGQGPQFIFQYYEEEERQRGNFPDRFSGHQFPNYSSELNVNALLLGDSALYLCASSPGGTPNYGYTFGSGTRLTVV.

CDR3 nucleotide sequence: TGCGCCAGCAGGCCCCCGGGACCTAGCACAGATACGCAGTATTTT. Its translation is CASRPPGPSTDTQYF. The J gene is TRBJ2-3, the V gene TRBV10-2; D is perhaps TRBD1 or TRBD2 (5 bases each). V lost 6 bases, J lost 0 bases, and 13 bases lay in between. Germline CDR1 is WSHSY and CDR2 is SAAADI. This CDR3 has 15 amino acids.

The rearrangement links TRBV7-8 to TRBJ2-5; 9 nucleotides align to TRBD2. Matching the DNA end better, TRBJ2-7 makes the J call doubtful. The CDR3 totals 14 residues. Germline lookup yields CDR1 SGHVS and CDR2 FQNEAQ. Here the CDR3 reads CASSPSGTVYEQYF. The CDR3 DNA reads TGTGCCAGCAGCCCTAGCGGGACAGTGTACGAGCAGTACTTC.

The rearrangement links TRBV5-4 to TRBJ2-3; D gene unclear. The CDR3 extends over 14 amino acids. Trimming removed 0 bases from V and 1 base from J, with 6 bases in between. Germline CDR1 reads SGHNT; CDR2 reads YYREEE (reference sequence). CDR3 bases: TGTGCCAGCAGCTTGGCTATTGGCACAGATACGCAGTATTTT. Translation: CASSLAIGTDTQYF.

The CDR3 bases are TGTGCCAGCAGCCCGGAGGTGGCTAATGAAAAACTGTTTTTT. As protein: CASSPEVANEKLFF. J is TRBJ1-4 and V is TRBV7-2, with D uncertain. The CDR3 sequence is 14 residues long. Germline CDR1 is SGHTA and CDR2 is FQGNSA. V gave up 5 bases and J gave up 3 bases, with 10 bases separating them.

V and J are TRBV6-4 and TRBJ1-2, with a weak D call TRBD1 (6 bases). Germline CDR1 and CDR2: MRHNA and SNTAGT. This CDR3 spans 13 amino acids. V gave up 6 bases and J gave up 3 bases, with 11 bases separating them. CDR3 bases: TGTGCCAGCAGGAACAGGGCCGACTATGGCTACACCTTC. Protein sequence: CASRNRADYGYTF.

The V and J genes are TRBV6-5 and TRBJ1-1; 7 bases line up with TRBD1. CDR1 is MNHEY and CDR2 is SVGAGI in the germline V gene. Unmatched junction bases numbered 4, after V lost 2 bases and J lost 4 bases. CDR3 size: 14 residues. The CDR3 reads CASSYRTGGTEAFF. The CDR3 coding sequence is TGTGCCAGCAGTTACAGGACAGGCGGCACTGAAGCTTTCTTT.

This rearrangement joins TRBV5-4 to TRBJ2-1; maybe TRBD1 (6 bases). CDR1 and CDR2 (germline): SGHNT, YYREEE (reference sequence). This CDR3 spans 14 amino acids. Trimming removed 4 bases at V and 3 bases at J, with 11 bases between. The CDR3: CASSDGQSYNEQFF. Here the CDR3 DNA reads TGTGCCAGCAGCGACGGACAGAGCTACAATGAGCAGTTCTTC. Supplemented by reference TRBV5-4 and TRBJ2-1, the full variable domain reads ETGVTQSPTHLIKTRGQQVTLRCSSQSGHNTVSWYQQALGQGPQFIFQYYREEENGRGNFPPRFSGLQFPNYSSELNVNALELDDSALYLCASSDGQSYNEQFFGPGTRLTVL.

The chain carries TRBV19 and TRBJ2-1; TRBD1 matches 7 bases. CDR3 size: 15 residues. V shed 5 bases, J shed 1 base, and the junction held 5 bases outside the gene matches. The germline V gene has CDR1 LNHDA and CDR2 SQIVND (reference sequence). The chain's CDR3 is CASSPWTGSYNEQFF. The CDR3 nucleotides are TGTGCCAGTAGTCCTTGGACAGGTTCCTACAATGAGCAGTTCTTC.

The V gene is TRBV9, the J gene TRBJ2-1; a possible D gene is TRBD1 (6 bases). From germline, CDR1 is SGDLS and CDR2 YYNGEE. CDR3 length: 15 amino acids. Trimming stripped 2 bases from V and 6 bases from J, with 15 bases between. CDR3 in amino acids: CASSVEQGQLNEQFF. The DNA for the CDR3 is TGTGCCAGCAGCGTGGAACAGGGCCAGCTCAATGAGCAGTTCTTC.

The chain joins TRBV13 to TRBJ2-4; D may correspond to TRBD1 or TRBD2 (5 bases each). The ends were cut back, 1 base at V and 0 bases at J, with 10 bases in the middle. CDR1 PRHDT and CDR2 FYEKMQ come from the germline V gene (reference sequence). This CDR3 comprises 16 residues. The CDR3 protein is CASSLEGAGAKNIQYF. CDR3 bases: TGTGCCAGCAGCTTAGAAGGGGCGGGAGCCAAAAACATTCAGTACTTC. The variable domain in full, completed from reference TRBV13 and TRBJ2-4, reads AAGVIQSPRHLIKEKRETATLKCYPIPRHDTVYWYQQGPGQDPQFLISFYEKMQSDKGSIPDRFSAQQFSDYHSELNMSSLELGDSALYFCASSLEGAGAKNIQYFGAGTRLSVL.

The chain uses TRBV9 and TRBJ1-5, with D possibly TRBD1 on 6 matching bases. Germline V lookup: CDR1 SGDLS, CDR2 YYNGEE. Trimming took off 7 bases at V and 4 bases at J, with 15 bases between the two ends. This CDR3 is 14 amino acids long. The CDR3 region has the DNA TGTGCCAGCGGTCAGGGGTCCTATAATCAGCCCCAGCATTTT. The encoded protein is CASGQGSYNQPQHF.

The CDR3 loop is CASGDNPYEQYF. CDR3 coding DNA: TGCGCCAGCGGGGACAATCCTTACGAGCAGTACTTC. The V call is TRBV5-1, the J call TRBJ2-7, with D maybe TRBD1 (6 bases). The ends were cut back, 7 bases at V and 4 bases at J, with 12 bases in the middle. The CDR3 contains 12 residues. Germline CDR1 is SGHRS and CDR2 is YFSETQ.

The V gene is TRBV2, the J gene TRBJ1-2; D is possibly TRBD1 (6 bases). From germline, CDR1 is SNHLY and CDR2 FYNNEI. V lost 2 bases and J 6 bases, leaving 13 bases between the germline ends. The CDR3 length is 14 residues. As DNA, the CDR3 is TGTGCCAGCAGTGAAAGCAGGGGCGGAGATGGCTACACCTTC. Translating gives CASSESRGGDGYTF.

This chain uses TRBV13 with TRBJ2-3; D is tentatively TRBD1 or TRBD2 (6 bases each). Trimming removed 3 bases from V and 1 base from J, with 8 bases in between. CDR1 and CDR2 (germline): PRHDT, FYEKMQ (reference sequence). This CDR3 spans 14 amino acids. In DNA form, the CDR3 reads TGTGCCAGCAGCTTTGGGGGGCGCACAGATACGCAGTATTTT. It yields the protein CASSFGGRTDTQYF.

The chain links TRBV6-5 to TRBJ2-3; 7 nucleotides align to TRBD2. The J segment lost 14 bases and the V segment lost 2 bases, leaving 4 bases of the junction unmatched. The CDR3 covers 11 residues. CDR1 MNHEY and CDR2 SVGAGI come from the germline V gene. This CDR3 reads CASSYGGVRYF. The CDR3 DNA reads TGTGCCAGCAGTTACGGGGGGGTTAGGTATTTT.

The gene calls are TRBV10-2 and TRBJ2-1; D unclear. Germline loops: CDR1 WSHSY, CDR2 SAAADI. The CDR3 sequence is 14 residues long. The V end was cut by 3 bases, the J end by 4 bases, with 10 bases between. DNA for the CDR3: TGCGCCAGCAGTGACCCTCCAGTTTACAATGAGCAGTTCTTC. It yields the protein CASSDPPVYNEQFF.

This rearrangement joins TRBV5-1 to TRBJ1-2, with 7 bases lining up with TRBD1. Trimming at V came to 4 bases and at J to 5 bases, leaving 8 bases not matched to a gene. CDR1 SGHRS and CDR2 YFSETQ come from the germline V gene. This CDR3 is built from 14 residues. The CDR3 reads CASSGTVWQYGYTF. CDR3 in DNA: TGCGCCAGCAGCGGGACAGTTTGGCAGTATGGCTACACCTTC.

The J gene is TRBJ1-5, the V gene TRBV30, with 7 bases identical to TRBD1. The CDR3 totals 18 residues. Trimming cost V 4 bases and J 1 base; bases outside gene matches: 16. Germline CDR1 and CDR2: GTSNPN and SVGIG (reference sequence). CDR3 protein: CAWMFPAGGRQSNQPQHF. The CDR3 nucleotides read TGTGCCTGGATGTTTCCGGCAGGGGGTCGACAGAGCAATCAGCCCCAGCATTTT.

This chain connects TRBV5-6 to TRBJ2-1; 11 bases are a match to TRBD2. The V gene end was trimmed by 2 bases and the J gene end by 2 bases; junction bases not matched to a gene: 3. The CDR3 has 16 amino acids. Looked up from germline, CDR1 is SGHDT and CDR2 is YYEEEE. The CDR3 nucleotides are TGTGCCAGCAGCTTTATGACTAGCGGGGCCTACAATGAGCAGTTCTTC. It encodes CASSFMTSGAYNEQFF.

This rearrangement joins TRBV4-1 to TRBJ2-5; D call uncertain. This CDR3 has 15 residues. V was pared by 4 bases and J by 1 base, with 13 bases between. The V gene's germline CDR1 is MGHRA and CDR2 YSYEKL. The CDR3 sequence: CASSRKWRIQETQYF. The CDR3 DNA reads TGCGCCAGCAGCCGCAAGTGGCGGATCCAAGAGACCCAGTACTTC.